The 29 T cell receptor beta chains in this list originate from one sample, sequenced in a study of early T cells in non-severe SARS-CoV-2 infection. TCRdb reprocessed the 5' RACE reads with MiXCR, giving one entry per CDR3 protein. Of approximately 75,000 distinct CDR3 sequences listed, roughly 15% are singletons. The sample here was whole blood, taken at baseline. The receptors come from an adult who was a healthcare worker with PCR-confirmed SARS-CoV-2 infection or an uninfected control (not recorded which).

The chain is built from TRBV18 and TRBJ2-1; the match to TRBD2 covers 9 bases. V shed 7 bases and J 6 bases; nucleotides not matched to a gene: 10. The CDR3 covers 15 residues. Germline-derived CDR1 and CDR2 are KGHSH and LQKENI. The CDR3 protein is CASLLAGADFNEQFF. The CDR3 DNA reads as TGTGCCAGCTTATTAGCGGGAGCTGATTTCAATGAGCAGTTCTTC.

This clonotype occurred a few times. The CDR3 DNA sequence: TGTGCCAGCAGCTTCGCAGCGGGAGGAGAGACCCAGTACTTC. It is translated as CASSFAAGGETQYF. V gene TRBV7-9 combines with J gene TRBJ2-5; 9 bases fit TRBD2. CDR3 length: 14 residues. V shed 3 bases and J 4 bases; nucleotides not matched to a gene: 3. Germline values: CDR1 SEHNR, CDR2 FQNEAQ (reference sequence).

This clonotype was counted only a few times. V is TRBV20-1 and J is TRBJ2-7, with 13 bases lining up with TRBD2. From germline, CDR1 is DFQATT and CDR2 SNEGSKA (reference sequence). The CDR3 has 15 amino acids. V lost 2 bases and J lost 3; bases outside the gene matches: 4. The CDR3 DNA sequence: TGCAGTGCTAGACTGGGGACTAGCGGGAACTACGAGCAGTACTTC. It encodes CSARLGTSGNYEQYF.

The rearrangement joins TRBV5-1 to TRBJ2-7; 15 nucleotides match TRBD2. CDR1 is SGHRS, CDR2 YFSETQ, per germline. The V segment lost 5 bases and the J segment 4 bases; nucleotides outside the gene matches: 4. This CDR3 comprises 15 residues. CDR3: CASSPGTSGRYEQYF. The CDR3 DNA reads TGCGCCAGCAGTCCCGGGACTAGCGGGAGGTACGAGCAGTACTTC.

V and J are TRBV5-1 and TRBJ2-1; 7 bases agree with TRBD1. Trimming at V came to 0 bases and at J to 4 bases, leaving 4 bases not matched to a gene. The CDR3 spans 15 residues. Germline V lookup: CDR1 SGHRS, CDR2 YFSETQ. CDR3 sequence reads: CASSLGGQSYNEQFF. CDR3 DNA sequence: TGCGCCAGCAGCTTGGGGGGACAGTCGTACAATGAGCAGTTCTTC.

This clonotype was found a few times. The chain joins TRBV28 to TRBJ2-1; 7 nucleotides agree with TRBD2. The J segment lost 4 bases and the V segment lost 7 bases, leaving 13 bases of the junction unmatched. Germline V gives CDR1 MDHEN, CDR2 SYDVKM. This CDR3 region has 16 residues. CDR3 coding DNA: TGTGCCAGCACGGGCGGGGGAGTGGGGAGATACAATGAGCAGTTCTTC. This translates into CASTGGGVGRYNEQFF.

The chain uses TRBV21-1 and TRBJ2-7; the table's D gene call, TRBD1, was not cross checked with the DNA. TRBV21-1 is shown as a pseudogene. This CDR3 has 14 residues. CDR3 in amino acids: CASSKADKGNEQYF. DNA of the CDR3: TGTGCCAGCAGCAAAGCGGATAAGGGGAACGAGCAGTACTTC.

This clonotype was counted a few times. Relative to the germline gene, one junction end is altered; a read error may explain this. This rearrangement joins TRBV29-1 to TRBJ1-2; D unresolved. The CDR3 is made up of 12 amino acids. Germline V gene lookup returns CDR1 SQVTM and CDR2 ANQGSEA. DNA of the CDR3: TGCAGCGTAGAAGAACTCCCAAAGGGCTACACCTTC. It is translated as CSVEELPKGYTF.

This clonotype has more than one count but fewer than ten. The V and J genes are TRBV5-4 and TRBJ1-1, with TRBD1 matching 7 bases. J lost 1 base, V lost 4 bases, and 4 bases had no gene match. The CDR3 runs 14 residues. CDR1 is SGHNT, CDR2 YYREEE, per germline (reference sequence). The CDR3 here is CASSMRQGNTEAFF. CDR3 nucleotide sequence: TGTGCCAGCAGCATGAGACAGGGGAACACTGAAGCTTTCTTT.

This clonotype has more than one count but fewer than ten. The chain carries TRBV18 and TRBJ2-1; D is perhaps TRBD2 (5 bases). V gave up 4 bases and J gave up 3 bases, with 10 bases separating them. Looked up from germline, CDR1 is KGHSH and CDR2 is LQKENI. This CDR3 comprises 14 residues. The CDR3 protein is CASSRSGFYNEQFF. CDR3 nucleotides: TGTGCCAGCTCACGGTCGGGGTTCTACAATGAGCAGTTCTTC.

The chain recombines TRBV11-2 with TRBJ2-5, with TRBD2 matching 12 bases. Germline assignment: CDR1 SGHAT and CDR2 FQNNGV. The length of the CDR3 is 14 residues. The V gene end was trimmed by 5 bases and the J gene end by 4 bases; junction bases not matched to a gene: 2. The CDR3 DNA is TGTGCCAGCAGCACGGGACTAGCGGGAGAGACCCAGTACTTC. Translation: CASSTGLAGETQYF.

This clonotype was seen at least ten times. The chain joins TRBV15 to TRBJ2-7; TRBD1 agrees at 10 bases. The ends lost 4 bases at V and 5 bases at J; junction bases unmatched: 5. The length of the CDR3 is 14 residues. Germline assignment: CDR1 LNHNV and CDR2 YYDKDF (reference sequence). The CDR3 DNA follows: TGTGCCACCAGCACCGGGACAGGGGTACACGAGCAGTACTTC. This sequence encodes CATSTGTGVHEQYF. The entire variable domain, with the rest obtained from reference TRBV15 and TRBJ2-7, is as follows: DAMVIQNPRYQVTQFGKPVTLSCSQTLNHNVMYWYQQKSSQAPKLLFHYYDKDFNNEADTPDNFQSRRPNTSFCFLDIRSPGLGDTAMYLCATSTGTGVHEQYFGPGTRLTVT.

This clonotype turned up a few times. The CDR3 loop reads CASSLRPGIYEQYF. CDR3 bases: TGTGCCAGCAGCTTGAGGCCGGGGATCTACGAGCAGTACTTC. The J gene is TRBJ2-7, the V gene TRBV7-3, with D possibly matching TRBD2 (5 bases). Trimming removed 3 bases from V and 3 bases from J, with 12 bases in between. The CDR3 runs 14 residues. From germline, CDR1 is SGHTA and CDR2 FQGTGA.

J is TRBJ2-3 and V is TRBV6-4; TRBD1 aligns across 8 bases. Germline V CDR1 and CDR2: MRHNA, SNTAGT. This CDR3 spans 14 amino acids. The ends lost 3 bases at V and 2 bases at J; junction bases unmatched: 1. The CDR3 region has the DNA TGTGCCAGCAGTGATCAGGGGGCCACAGATACGCAGTATTTT. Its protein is CASSDQGATDTQYF.

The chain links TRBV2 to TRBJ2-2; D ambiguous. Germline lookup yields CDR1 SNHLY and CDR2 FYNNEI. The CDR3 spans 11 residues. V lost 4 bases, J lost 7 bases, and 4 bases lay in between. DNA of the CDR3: TGTGCCAGCAGTGTTGGCGGGGAGCTGTTTTTT. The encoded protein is CASSVGGELFF.

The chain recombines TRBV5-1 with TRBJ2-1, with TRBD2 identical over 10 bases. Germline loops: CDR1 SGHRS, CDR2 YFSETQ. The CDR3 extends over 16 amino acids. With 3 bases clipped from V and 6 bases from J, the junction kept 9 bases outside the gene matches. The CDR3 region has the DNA TGCGCCAGCAGCTCCTTGAGTAGCGGGAGGATCAATGAGCAGTTCTTC. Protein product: CASSSLSSGRINEQFF.

The CDR3 DNA reads as TGCGCCAGCACGGGACAGGGTATTTATGAGCAGTTCTTC. Translation gives CASTGQGIYEQFF. V and J are TRBV5-1 and TRBJ2-1, with 9 bases identical to TRBD1. This CDR3 is built from 13 residues. Germline CDR1 is SGHRS and CDR2 is YFSETQ. With V trimmed by 6 bases and J by 8 bases, 6 bases remained unmatched.

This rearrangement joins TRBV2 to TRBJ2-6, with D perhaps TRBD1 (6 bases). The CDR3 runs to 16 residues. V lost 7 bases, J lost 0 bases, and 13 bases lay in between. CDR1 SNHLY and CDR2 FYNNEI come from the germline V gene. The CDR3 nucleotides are TGTGCCAGCACCCCGGACAGAAACTCTGGGGCCAACGTCCTGACTTTC. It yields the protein CASTPDRNSGANVLTF.

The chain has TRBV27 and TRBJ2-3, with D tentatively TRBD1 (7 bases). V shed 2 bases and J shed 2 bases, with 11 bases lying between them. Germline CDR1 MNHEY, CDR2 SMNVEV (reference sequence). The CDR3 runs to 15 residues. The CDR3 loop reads CASSLQGGHTDTQYF. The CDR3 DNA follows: TGTGCCAGCAGTTTACAGGGGGGCCACACAGATACGCAGTATTTT.

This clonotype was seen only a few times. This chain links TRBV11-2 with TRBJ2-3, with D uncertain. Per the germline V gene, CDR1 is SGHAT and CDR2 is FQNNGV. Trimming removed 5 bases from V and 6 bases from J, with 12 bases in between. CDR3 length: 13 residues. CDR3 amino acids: CASSARTGDTQYF. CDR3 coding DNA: TGTGCCAGCAGCGCCCGGACCGGGGATACGCAGTATTTT.

The chain's CDR3 is CAISRSGNLRDEQFF. CDR3 bases: TGTGCCATCTCACGGAGCGGAAACCTTAGGGATGAGCAGTTCTTC. The rearrangement uses TRBV12-3 or TRBV12-4 and TRBJ2-1, with D maybe TRBD2 (5 bases). The CDR3 length is 15 residues. V was shortened by 10 bases and J by 8 bases, with 24 bases between the two germline ends.

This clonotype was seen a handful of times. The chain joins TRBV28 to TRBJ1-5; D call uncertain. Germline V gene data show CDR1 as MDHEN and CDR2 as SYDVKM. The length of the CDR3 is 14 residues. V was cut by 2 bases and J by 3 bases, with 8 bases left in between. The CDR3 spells CASSLGQVNQPQHF. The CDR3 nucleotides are TGTGCCAGCAGTTTAGGGCAGGTCAATCAGCCCCAGCATTTT.

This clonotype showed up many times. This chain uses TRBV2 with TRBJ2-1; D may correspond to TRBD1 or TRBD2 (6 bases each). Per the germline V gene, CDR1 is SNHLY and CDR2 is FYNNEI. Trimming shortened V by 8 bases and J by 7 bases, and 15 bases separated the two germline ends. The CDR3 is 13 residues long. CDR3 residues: CASVTGRSNEQFF. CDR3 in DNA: TGTGCCAGCGTTACAGGGAGGTCAAATGAGCAGTTCTTC.

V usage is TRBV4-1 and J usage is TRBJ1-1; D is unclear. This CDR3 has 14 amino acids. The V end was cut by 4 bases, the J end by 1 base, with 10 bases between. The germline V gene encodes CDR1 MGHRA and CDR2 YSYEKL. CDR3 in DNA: TGCGCCAGCAGCCTCCCCTCGAGGAACACTGAAGCTTTCTTT. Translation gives CASSLPSRNTEAFF.

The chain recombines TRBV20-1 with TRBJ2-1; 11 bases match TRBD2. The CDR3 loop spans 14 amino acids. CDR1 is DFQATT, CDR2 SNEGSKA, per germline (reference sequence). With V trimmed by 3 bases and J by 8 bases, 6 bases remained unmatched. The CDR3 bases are TGCAGTGCTAGGGTTAGCGGGAGGGCCGATGAGCAGTTCTTC. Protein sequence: CSARVSGRADEQFF.

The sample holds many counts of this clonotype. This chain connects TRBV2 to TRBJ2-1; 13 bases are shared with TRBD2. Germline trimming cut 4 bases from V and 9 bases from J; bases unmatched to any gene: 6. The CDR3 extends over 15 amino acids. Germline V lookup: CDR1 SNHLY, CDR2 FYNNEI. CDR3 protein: CASSATSGRGGEQFF. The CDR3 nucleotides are TGTGCCAGCAGTGCCACTAGCGGGAGGGGCGGTGAGCAGTTCTTC.

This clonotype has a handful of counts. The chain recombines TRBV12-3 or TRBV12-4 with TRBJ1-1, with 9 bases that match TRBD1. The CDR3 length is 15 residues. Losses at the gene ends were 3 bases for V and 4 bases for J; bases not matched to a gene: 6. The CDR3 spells CASSFGGQGGTEAFF. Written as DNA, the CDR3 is TGTGCCAGCAGTTTCGGGGGACAGGGTGGCACTGAAGCTTTCTTT.

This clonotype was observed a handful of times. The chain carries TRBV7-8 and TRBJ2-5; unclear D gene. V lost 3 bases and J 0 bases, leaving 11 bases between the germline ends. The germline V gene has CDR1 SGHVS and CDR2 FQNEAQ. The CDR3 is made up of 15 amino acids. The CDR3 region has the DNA TGTGCCAGCAGCTTTATGGACGGGTACCAAGAGACCCAGTACTTC. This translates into CASSFMDGYQETQYF.

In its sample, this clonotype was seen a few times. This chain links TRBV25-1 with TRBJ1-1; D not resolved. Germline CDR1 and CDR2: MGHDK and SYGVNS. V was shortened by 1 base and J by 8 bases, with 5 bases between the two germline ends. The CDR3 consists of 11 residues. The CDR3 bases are TGTGCCAGCAGTGAATTAACCGAAGCTTTCTTT. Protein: CASSELTEAFF.